The 15 T cell receptor beta chains below come from one sample, sequenced in a study of T cell responses to AZD1222 COVID-19 vaccine. Using immunoSEQ multiplex PCR, the repertoire was profiled, and TCRdb retains in-frame clones only, with some absent. Of about 150,000 clones listed, roughly nine tenths are singletons. The sequencing used peripheral blood, collected 28 days after the second AZD1222 dose. The receptors derive from an adult who received the AZD1222 COVID-19 vaccine.

The rearrangement joins TRBV28 to TRBJ1-5, with 9 bases identical to TRBD1. With V trimmed by 1 base and J by 0 bases, 4 bases remained unmatched. CDR1 MDHEN and CDR2 SYDVKM come from the germline V gene. This CDR3 comprises 17 residues. The CDR3: CASSLSGTGYSNQPQHF. The CDR3 DNA follows: TGTGCCAGCAGTTTATCAGGGACAGGGTATAGCAATCAGCCCCAGCATTTT.

This rearrangement joins TRBV12-5 to TRBJ1-1; 9 nucleotides align to TRBD1. V shed 1 base, J shed 1 base, and the junction held 13 bases outside the gene matches. Per germline, CDR1 LGHNT and CDR2 FRNRAP. This CDR3 spans 19 amino acids. CDR3 sequence (DNA): TGTGCTAGTGGTTTGGATCCCCTTGGTATGGGACAGGGGAACACTGAAGCTTTCTTT. Protein sequence: CASGLDPLGMGQGNTEAFF.

The chain uses TRBV6-5 and TRBJ2-4; unclear D gene. From germline, CDR1 is MNHEY and CDR2 SVGAGI. Between the trimmed V and J ends, which lost 7 bases and 6 bases, there was a span of 13 bases. This CDR3 has 13 residues. The CDR3 nucleotides read TGTGCCAGCACCAACTATGGGGTAAACATTCAGTACTTC. This gives the protein CASTNYGVNIQYF.

V usage is TRBV10-2 and J usage is TRBJ2-1, with 9 bases matching TRBD2. Per germline, CDR1 WSHSY and CDR2 SAAADI. The CDR3 runs to 14 residues. The V and J ends lost 4 bases and 9 bases, in that order; junction bases with no gene match: 7. The CDR3 bases are TGCGCCAGCAGTGGGGCGGGAGGGCCTAGTGAGCAGTTCTTC. Translating it yields CASSGAGGPSEQFF.

This clone was picked up one time. The chain has TRBV4-1 and TRBJ1-2; D uncertain. The CDR3 sequence is 15 residues long. Trimming took off 0 bases at V and 4 bases at J, with 12 bases between the two ends. Germline V gene sequence: CDR1 MGHRA, CDR2 YSYEKL. CDR3 region: CASSQDPDPRYGYTF. The CDR3 DNA sequence: TGCGCCAGCAGCCAAGATCCCGACCCACGCTATGGCTACACCTTC.

The chain is built from TRBV19 and TRBJ1-2; TRBD1 agrees at 8 bases. Germline-derived CDR1 and CDR2 are LNHDA and SQIVND (reference sequence). This CDR3 has 15 amino acids. Trimming took 4 bases from V and 9 from J; bases not matched to a gene: 13. Written as DNA, the CDR3 is TGTGCCAGTAGTAGGCCCTCCCGGGACAGGTCTAGCTACACCTTC. It yields the protein CASSRPSRDRSSYTF.

The V call is TRBV27, the J call TRBJ2-7, with 7 bases identical to TRBD1. There are 12 residues in the CDR3. Trimming at V came to 4 bases and at J to 3 bases, leaving 0 bases not matched to a gene. Germline values: CDR1 MNHEY, CDR2 SMNVEV (reference sequence). The CDR3 spells CASSSGGYEQYF. CDR3 sequence (DNA): TGTGCCAGCAGTTCAGGGGGCTACGAGCAGTACTTC.

The chain links TRBV9 to TRBJ2-2; the D is unclear. Trimming pared 0 bases from V and 7 bases from J, leaving 7 bases between. Germline V gene sequence: CDR1 SGDLS, CDR2 YYNGEE. CDR3 length: 13 residues. The CDR3 spells CASSVDGDGELFF. The CDR3 nucleotides are TGTGCCAGCAGCGTAGACGGAGACGGGGAGCTGTTTTTT.

V usage is TRBV2 and J usage is TRBJ2-1; TRBD2 agrees at 13 bases. Germline loops: CDR1 SNHLY, CDR2 FYNNEI. V shed 0 bases, J shed 5 bases, and the junction held 25 bases outside the gene matches. The CDR3 length is 24 residues. Here the CDR3 DNA reads TGTGCCAGCAGTGAAGCGCTTGGGAGTATGGGAATAGGGAGAGGGACTAGCGGGGACAATGAGCAGTTCTTC. Protein sequence: CASSEALGSMGIGRGTSGDNEQFF.

The chain is built from TRBV3-1 (or the pseudogene TRBV3-2) and TRBJ2-7, with no clear D. The germline V gene encodes CDR1 LGHDT and CDR2 YNNKEL (reference sequence). Between the trimmed V and J ends, which lost 4 bases and 6 bases, there was a span of 22 bases. The CDR3 loop spans 16 amino acids. For the CDR3, the DNA is TGTGCCAGCAGCCGACGGGTTGGACCACGGCTAGGCGAGCAGTACTTC. It is translated as CASSRRVGPRLGEQYF.

The J gene is TRBJ2-1, the V gene TRBV2; 9 positions match TRBD2. The CDR3 is 15 amino acids. The V gene's germline CDR1 is SNHLY and CDR2 FYNNEI. Germline trimming cut 7 bases from V and 4 bases from J; bases unmatched to any gene: 8. CDR3 amino acids: CASTGSGRWYNEQFF. The CDR3 DNA is TGTGCCAGCACCGGAAGCGGGAGGTGGTACAATGAGCAGTTCTTC.

V gene TRBV20-1 combines with J gene TRBJ2-3; perhaps TRBD2 as D (6 bases). The CDR3 length is 14 residues. V dropped 3 bases and J dropped 1 base, with 11 bases sitting between them. Germline assignment: CDR1 DFQATT and CDR2 SNEGSKA (reference sequence). The CDR3 DNA reads as TGCAGTGCTAGTTTATCTAGCGGCACAGATACGCAGTATTTT. Protein: CSASLSSGTDTQYF.

This rearrangement joins TRBV27 to TRBJ2-3, with 10 nucleotides matching TRBD1. Germline-derived CDR1 and CDR2 are MNHEY and SMNVEV (reference sequence). V trimming: 5 bases; J trimming: 3 bases; junction bases outside the gene matches: 11. There are 17 residues in the CDR3. CDR3 bases: TGTGCCAGCAGTCCCCTGGGACAGGGGAGTCGGACAGATACGCAGTATTTT. Protein product: CASSPLGQGSRTDTQYF.

The gene calls are TRBV7-2 and TRBJ1-2; possible D gene TRBD1, 6 bases. The CDR3 runs 15 residues. Germline CDR1 is SGHTA and CDR2 is FQGNSA. V was clipped by 3 bases and J by 2 bases, with 13 bases between them. CDR3 DNA sequence: TGTGCCAGCAGCTTGGGTGCCGGACAGAACTATGGCTACACCTTC. Its translation is CASSLGAGQNYGYTF.

The sample holds a few counts of this clone. CDR3 nucleotides: TGTGCCAGCAGATCAACGGGACGCTTCTATGGCTACACCTTC. Its translation is CASRSTGRFYGYTF. The chain recombines TRBV28 with TRBJ1-2; perhaps TRBD1 as D (5 bases). V was pared by 6 bases and J by 4 bases, with 15 bases between. The CDR3 runs 14 residues. Germline CDR1 MDHEN, CDR2 SYDVKM.